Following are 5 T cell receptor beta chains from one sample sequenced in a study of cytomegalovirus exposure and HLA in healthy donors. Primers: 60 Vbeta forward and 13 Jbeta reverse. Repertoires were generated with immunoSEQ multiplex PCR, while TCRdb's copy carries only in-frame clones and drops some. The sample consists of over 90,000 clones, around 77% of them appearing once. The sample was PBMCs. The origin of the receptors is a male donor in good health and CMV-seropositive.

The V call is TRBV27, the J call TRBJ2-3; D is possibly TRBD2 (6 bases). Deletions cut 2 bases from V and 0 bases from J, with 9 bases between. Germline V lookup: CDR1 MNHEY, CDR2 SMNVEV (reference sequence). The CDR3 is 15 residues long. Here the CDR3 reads CASSLAGRSTDTQYF. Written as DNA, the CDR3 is TGTGCCAGCAGTTTAGCGGGAAGGAGCACAGATACGCAGTATTTT.

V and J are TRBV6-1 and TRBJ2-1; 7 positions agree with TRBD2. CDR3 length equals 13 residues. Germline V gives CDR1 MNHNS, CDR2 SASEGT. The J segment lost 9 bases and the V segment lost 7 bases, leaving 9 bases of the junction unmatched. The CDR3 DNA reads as TGTGCCAGCATGCCGATGGGGGGGACTGAGCAGTTCTTC. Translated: CASMPMGGTEQFF.

CDR3 sequence: CAISESGGAEQPQHF. The DNA for the CDR3 is TGTGCCATCAGTGAGTCCGGGGGGGCTGAGCAGCCCCAGCATTTT. The chain joins TRBV10-3 to TRBJ1-5, with D possibly being TRBD1 (6 bases). Germline V gene lookup returns CDR1 ENHRY and CDR2 SYGVKD. V gave up 0 bases and J gave up 7 bases, with 13 bases separating them. The CDR3 runs to 15 residues.

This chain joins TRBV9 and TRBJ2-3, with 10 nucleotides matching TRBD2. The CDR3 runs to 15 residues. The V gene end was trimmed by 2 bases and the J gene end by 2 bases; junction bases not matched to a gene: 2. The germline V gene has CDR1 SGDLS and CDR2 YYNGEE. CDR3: CASSVTSGFTDTQYF. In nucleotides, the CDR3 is TGTGCCAGCAGCGTGACTAGCGGGTTCACAGATACGCAGTATTTT.

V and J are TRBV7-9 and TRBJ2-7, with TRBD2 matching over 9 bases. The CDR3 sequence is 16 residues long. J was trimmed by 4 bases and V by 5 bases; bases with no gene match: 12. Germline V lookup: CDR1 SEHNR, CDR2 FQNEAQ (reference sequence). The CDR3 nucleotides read TGTGCCAGCAGCCCCCTGGGGCGGGAGGGCGAATACGAGCAGTACTTC. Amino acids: CASSPLGREGEYEQYF. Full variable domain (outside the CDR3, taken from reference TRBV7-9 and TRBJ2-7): DTGVSQNPRHKITKRGQNVTFRCDPISEHNRLYWYRQTLGQGPEFLTYFQNEAQLEKSRLLSDRFSAERPKGSFSTLEIQRTEQGDSAMYLCASSPLGREGEYEQYFGPGTRLTVT.